These 17 T cell receptor beta chains were all obtained from the same sample, sequenced in a study of shared clonotypes between healthy human individuals. Method: immunoSEQ multiplex PCR; TCRdb's copy keeps in-frame clones and lacks some. The sample lists more than 2,000,000 clones; about 92% were seen once. The specimen was naive CD4+ T cells from PBMCs. The subset denotes: CD45RA+ positively selected. The receptors derive from a man aged 18 to 29 in good health. Some clones in this sample may be carry-over from other donors' samples.

A single count supports this clone. J is TRBJ1-6 and V is TRBV28, with 7 bases identical to TRBD1. The CDR3 totals 15 residues. The trim removed 2 bases at V and 5 bases at J, leaving 3 bases unmatched. CDR1 and CDR2 (germline): MDHEN, SYDVKM. CDR3 bases: TGTGCCAGCAGTTTAGGGACAGTCGATAATTCACCCCTCCACTTT. Residues: CASSLGTVDNSPLHF.

V usage is TRBV11-2 and J usage is TRBJ2-1, with 11 bases lining up with TRBD2. The CDR3 has 15 amino acids. The V and J ends lost 0 bases and 9 bases, in that order; junction bases with no gene match: 4. CDR1 and CDR2 (germline): SGHAT, FQNNGV. CDR3: CASSLEGLAGREQFF. CDR3 coding DNA: TGTGCCAGCAGCTTAGAAGGACTAGCGGGTCGTGAGCAGTTCTTC. The variable domain in full, with the rest retrieved from reference TRBV11-2 and TRBJ2-1, is EAGVAQSPRYKIIEKRQSVAFWCNPISGHATLYWYQQILGQGPKLLIQFQNNGVVDDSQLPKDRFSAERLKGVDSTLKIQPAKLEDSAVYLCASSLEGLAGREQFFGPGTRLTVL.

With respect to this clone: Other DNA sequences in the same sample also yield this CDR3. This chain links TRBV6-5 with TRBJ1-1, with no clear D. This CDR3 is built from 14 residues. Between the trimmed V and J ends, which lost 0 bases and 2 bases, there was a span of 7 bases. Germline V CDR1 and CDR2: MNHEY, SVGAGI. The CDR3 sequence: CASSYSGLNTEAFF. The CDR3 coding sequence is TGTGCCAGCAGTTACTCAGGGTTAAACACTGAAGCTTTCTTT.

This clone was seen a single time. The CDR3 nucleotides read TGTGCCAGCTCACCGGGGGGGCTCGAGCAGTACTTC. It is translated as CASSPGGLEQYF. The V gene is TRBV18, the J gene TRBJ2-7, with D perhaps matching TRBD2 (7 bases). Trimming left V 3 bases short and J 6 bases short, with 9 bases between. Germline V lookup: CDR1 KGHSH, CDR2 LQKENI. This CDR3 has 12 amino acids.

This chain uses TRBV7-2 with TRBJ2-7; maybe TRBD2 (6 bases). Germline lookup yields CDR1 SGHTA and CDR2 FQGNSA. V lost 1 base, J lost 6 bases, and 10 bases lay in between. The CDR3 consists of 13 residues. The CDR3 sequence is CASSLGTNREQYF. The CDR3 DNA follows: TGTGCCAGCAGCTTAGGGACTAATCGCGAGCAGTACTTC.

The CDR3 region has the DNA TGTGCCAGCAGCCCAGGAGGACACCCTAATCAGCCCCAGCATTTT. Its protein is CASSPGGHPNQPQHF. This rearrangement joins TRBV2 to TRBJ1-5, with TRBD1 as a possible D gene (5 bases). V was shortened by 6 bases and J by 4 bases, with 16 bases between the two germline ends. Germline V gene data show CDR1 as SNHLY and CDR2 as FYNNEI. This CDR3 has 15 amino acids.

J is TRBJ2-3 and V is TRBV5-8; 10 bases are a match to TRBD2. CDR1 is SGHTS and CDR2 is YDEGEE in the germline V gene. The V and J ends lost 0 bases and 12 bases, in that order; junction bases with no gene match: 13. The CDR3 spans 16 residues. CDR3 sequence reads: CASSLAASSGRPHQYF. In DNA, the CDR3 is TGTGCCAGCAGCTTGGCCGCGAGTAGCGGGAGGCCCCACCAGTATTTT.

Comment on this clone: Other DNA sequences in this sample translate to the same CDR3. This chain connects TRBV7-3 to TRBJ2-3, with TRBD2 as a possible D gene (6 bases). This CDR3 has 14 amino acids. V lost 5 bases and J lost 0, with 9 bases in between. Germline values: CDR1 SGHTA, CDR2 FQGTGA. CDR3 sequence reads: CASSAGTSTDTQYF. CDR3 bases: TGTGCCAGCAGCGCAGGGACTAGCACAGATACGCAGTATTTT. Full variable domain (missing parts from reference TRBV7-3 and TRBJ2-3): GAGVSQTPSNKVTEKGKYVELRCDPISGHTALYWYRQSLGQGPEFLIYFQGTGAADDSGLPNDRFFAVRPEGSVSTLKIQRTERGDSAVYLCASSAGTSTDTQYFGPGTRLTVL.

The chain has TRBV19 and TRBJ2-7, with 9 bases aligning to TRBD2. The CDR3 covers 16 residues. The V and J ends lost 2 bases and 5 bases, in that order; junction bases with no gene match: 10. The germline V gene has CDR1 LNHDA and CDR2 SQIVND (reference sequence). CDR3 in amino acids: CASSISGLIAGDEQYF. CDR3 DNA: TGTGCCAGTAGTATAAGTGGGTTGATAGCGGGAGACGAGCAGTACTTC.

J is TRBJ2-1 and V is TRBV28, with 14 nucleotides matching TRBD2. This CDR3 spans 19 amino acids. The junction had 13 bases not matched to a gene; V was cut back by 6 bases and J by 3 bases. Germline values: CDR1 MDHEN, CDR2 SYDVKM. CDR3 coding DNA: TGTGCCAGCAGCCCCTCGGGGACTAGCGGGAGTAGTTTCTACAATGAGCAGTTCTTC. This gives the protein CASSPSGTSGSSFYNEQFF.

This chain joins TRBV16 and TRBJ1-1, with D possibly TRBD1 on 6 matching bases. The CDR3 runs to 14 residues. V lost 3 bases and J 4 bases, leaving 12 bases between the germline ends. The V gene's germline CDR1 is KGHSY and CDR2 FQNENV. Here the CDR3 DNA reads TGTGCCAGCAGCCACGGGGGGCAATTCACTGAAGCTTTCTTT. Translated, it gives CASSHGGQFTEAFF. The complete variable domain, with remaining parts taken from reference TRBV16 and TRBJ1-1, reads GEEVAQTPKHLVRGEGQKAKLYCAPIKGHSYVFWYQQVLKNEFKFLISFQNENVFDETGMPKERFSAKCLPNSPCSLEIQATKLEDSAVYFCASSHGGQFTEAFFGQGTRLTVV.

This sequence joins TRBV7-2 and TRBJ2-7; a weak D match, TRBD1 (6 bases). There are 11 residues in the CDR3. The germline V gene encodes CDR1 SGHTA and CDR2 FQGNSA. Trimming left V 5 bases short and J 6 bases short, with 8 bases between. This CDR3 is CASSAGVEQYF. DNA of the CDR3: TGTGCCAGCAGCGCAGGGGTCGAGCAGTACTTC. The entire variable domain, with the rest obtained from reference TRBV7-2 and TRBJ2-7, is as follows: GAGVSQSPSNKVTEKGKDVELRCDPISGHTALYWYRQSLGQGLEFLIYFQGNSAPDKSGLPSDRFSAERTGGSVSTLTIQRTQQEDSAVYLCASSAGVEQYFGPGTRLTVT.

The chain uses TRBV6-1 and TRBJ1-4; D uncertain. The CDR3 consists of 15 residues. Germline loops: CDR1 MNHNS, CDR2 SASEGT. V lost 2 bases to trimming and J lost 3 bases, with 10 bases between them. CDR3 loop: CASSEYWGANEKLFF. The CDR3 DNA is TGTGCCAGCAGTGAATATTGGGGAGCTAATGAAAAACTGTTTTTT.

This chain connects TRBV9 to TRBJ2-2, with D uncertain. Germline-derived CDR1 and CDR2 are SGDLS and YYNGEE. CDR3 length: 13 residues. Trimming stripped 0 bases from V and 7 bases from J, with 7 bases between. Written as DNA, the CDR3 is TGTGCCAGCAGCGTAGGGGTCGACGGGGAGCTGTTTTTT. This encodes CASSVGVDGELFF.

V gene TRBV27 combines with J gene TRBJ2-7; the match to TRBD2 covers 10 bases. Germline V gene lookup returns CDR1 MNHEY and CDR2 SMNVEV (reference sequence). The CDR3 contains 15 residues. The V gene end was trimmed by 5 bases and the J gene end by 2 bases; junction bases not matched to a gene: 6. CDR3: CASSRSGRNTYEQYF. In DNA, the CDR3 is TGTGCCAGCAGTCGTAGCGGGAGGAACACCTACGAGCAGTACTTC.

The chain recombines TRBV6-6 with TRBJ1-2, with 11 bases matching TRBD1. CDR1 and CDR2 from the germline V gene are MNHNY and SVGAGI (reference sequence). With V trimmed by 5 bases and J by 5 bases, 4 bases remained unmatched. CDR3 size: 14 residues. CDR3 bases: TGTGCCAGCAGTCAGGGACAGGGGGGTTATGGCTACACCTTC. Its protein product is CASSQGQGGYGYTF.

The chain uses TRBV20-1 and TRBJ2-1; D gene uncertain. Germline V gives CDR1 DFQATT, CDR2 SNEGSKA (reference sequence). The V and J ends lost 8 bases and 11 bases respectively, with 16 bases between them. This CDR3 comprises 11 residues. This CDR3 is CSIPPADKQFF. CDR3 sequence (DNA): TGCAGTATACCCCCGGCTGATAAGCAGTTCTTC.